The entry below describes one TCR beta chain. Its target antigen remains unknown. Qualities for individual bases were not recorded, and no much larger clone is one base off. The immunoSEQ Assay, a bias-controlled multiplex PCR, was used to amplify TCRbeta CDR3 regions from genomic DNA. For the original study's pipeline: Within the assay, amplification of reference gene primers was used to estimate how many nucleated cells each sample contained. To quantify the absolute abundance of each unique TCRbeta CDR3 rearrangement, sequence reads were collapsed and filtered. For each sample, productive Simpson clonality was calculated as the square root of Simpson's diversity index over productive rearrangements. TCRdb limited this immuneACCESS table to in-frame rearrangements with V and J called. A share of clones is missing; checked studies link under half to unresolved V genes, and the rest is unexplained. The V and J calls and the clone size are those of that table, but D and trimming were determined from the DNA. The sample table holds about 94,000 clones, of which 65% to 85% were seen once. Around 6.5% of the sample is in the top ten clones.

The data were taken from a study of blood T cell repertoires in COVID-19 (TCRdb year 2020). Broadly, across the study: Samples covering the acute and convalescent phases of COVID-19 were provided by collaborators in the United States, Italy and Spain. A de-identified subject ID, COVID-19 status, age in years and sex were almost always included in the sample metadata. The material from the prospective study consisted of cDNA or gDNA derived from T cells, B-cell-depleted T cells, or PBMCs. The repertoires were released in a freely available public database intended as a resource for research on the immune response to SARS-CoV-2. Deeply sampled blood TCRbeta repertoires from subjects exposed to, actively infected with, or recovered from COVID-19 were included in the dataset. Samples came from the ongoing ImmuneRACE study (first 160 participants) plus 1,254 subjects from 6 global collaborators. Where available, HLA class I and class II types were obtained from metadata supplied by the sample provider rather than from assay-based typing.

The CDR3 runs 13 residues from the cysteine to the phenylalanine. The entry retains the CDR3 DNA only, 39 bases that are in frame from base 1. A distance of 11 bases separates the germline ends of V and J, which lose 2 bases and 6 bases respectively. CDR1 and CDR2 were assigned from the germline V gene (reference sequence) as SEHNR and FQNEAQ. The collaborating institutions used their own protocols to collect whole blood in K2EDTA tubes. For TCRbeta analysis, collaborators shipped samples as frozen whole blood, isolated PBMCs, or DNA extracted from either of those sample types. The research as a whole found: How much clinical and demographic metadata was included differed by source and by participant, and the metadata was provided uncurated.

Sequenced sample: peripheral blood. The chain is encoded by TRBV7-9 joined to TRBJ2-7; the D gene lacks a confident call. The clonotype was recovered from a man in his sixties with acute or convalescent COVID-19. The CDR3 region has the sequence CASSLNSKGEQYF. The nucleotide sequence reads TGTGCCAGCAGCTTAAACAGTAAAGGCGAGCAGTACTTC.